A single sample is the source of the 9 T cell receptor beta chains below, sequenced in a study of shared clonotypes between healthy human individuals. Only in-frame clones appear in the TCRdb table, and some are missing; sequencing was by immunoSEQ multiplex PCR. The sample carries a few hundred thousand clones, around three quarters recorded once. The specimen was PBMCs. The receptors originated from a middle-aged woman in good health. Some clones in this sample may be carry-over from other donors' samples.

CDR3 coding DNA: TGTGCCATCGGGACGGGGGGCGCGGACACTGAAGCTTTCTTT. It yields the protein CAIGTGGADTEAFF. The chain combines TRBV10-3 with TRBJ1-1; maybe TRBD1 (6 bases). The CDR3 is 14 amino acids. Trimming removed 8 bases from V and 3 bases from J, with 16 bases in between. CDR1 and CDR2 (germline): ENHRY, SYGVKD.

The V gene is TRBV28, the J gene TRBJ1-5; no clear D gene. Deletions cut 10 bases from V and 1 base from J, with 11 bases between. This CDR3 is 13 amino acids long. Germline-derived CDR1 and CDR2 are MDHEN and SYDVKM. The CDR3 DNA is TGTGCCATCCGGGCCAGAAGCAATCAGCCCCAGCATTTT. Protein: CAIRARSNQPQHF.

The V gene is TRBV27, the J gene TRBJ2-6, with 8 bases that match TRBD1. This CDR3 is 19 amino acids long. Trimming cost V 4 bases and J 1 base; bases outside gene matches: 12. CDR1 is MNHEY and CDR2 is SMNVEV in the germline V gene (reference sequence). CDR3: CASSSQTGDFYSGANVLTF. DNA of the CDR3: TGTGCCAGCAGTTCCCAGACAGGGGACTTCTATTCTGGGGCCAACGTCCTGACTTTC.

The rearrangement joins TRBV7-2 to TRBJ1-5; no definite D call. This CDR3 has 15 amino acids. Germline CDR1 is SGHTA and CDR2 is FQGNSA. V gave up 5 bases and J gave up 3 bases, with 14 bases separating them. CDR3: CASSREGRYNQPQHF. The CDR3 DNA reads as TGTGCCAGCAGCCGAGAAGGACGGTACAATCAGCCCCAGCATTTT.

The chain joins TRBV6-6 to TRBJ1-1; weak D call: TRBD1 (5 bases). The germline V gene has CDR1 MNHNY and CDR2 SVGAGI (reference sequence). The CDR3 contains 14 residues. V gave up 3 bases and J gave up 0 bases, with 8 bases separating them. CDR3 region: CASSYPTVNTEAFF. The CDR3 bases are TGTGCCAGCAGTTATCCGACAGTGAACACTGAAGCTTTCTTT.

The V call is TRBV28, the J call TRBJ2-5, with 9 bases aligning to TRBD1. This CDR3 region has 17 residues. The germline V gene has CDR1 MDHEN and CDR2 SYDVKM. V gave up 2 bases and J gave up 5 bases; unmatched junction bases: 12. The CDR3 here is CASSLPLGQGRYETQYF. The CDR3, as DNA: TGTGCCAGCAGTTTACCCCTCGGACAGGGGCGGTATGAGACCCAGTACTTC. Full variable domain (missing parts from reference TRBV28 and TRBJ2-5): DVKVTQSSRYLVKRTGEKVFLECVQDMDHENMFWYRQDPGLGLRLIYFSYDVKMKEKGDIPEGYSVSREKKERFSLILESASTNQTSMYLCASSLPLGQGRYETQYFGPGTRLLVL.

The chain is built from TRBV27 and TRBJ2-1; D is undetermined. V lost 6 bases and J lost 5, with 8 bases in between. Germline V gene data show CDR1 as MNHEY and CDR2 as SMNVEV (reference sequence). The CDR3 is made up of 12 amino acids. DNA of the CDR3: TGTGCCAGCAGCCGCCGGGACAATGAGCAGTTCTTC. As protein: CASSRRDNEQFF.

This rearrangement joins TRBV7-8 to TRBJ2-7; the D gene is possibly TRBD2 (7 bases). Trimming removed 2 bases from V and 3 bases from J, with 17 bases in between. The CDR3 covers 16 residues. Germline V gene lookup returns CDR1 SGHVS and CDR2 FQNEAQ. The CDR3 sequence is CASSLYGSGGYYEQYF. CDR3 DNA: TGTGCCAGCAGCTTATATGGTTCGGGGGGCTACTACGAGCAGTACTTC. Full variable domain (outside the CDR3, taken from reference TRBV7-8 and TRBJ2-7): GAGVSQSPRYKVAKRGQDVALRCDPISGHVSLFWYQQALGQGPEFLTYFQNEAQLDKSGLPSDRFFAERPEGSVSTLKIQRTQQEDSAVYLCASSLYGSGGYYEQYFGPGTRLTVT.

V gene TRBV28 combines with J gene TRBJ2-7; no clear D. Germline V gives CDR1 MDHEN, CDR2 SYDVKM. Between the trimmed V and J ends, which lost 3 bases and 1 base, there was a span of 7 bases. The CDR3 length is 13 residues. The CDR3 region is CASSFPTSYEQYF. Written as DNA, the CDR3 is TGTGCCAGCAGTTTTCCCACATCCTACGAGCAGTACTTC.